Shown below are 14 T cell receptor beta chains from a single sample sequenced in a study of blood T cell repertoires in COVID-19. Some clones are missing from TCRdb's copy, which holds only in-frame ones; the method was immunoSEQ multiplex PCR. The table lists 150,000 to 200,000 clones, about 79% of them singletons. Material for sequencing was peripheral blood. The receptors here all came from a woman aged 70-85 years with acute or convalescent COVID-19.

V is TRBV27 and J is TRBJ1-1; D might be TRBD1 (6 bases). Germline loops: CDR1 MNHEY, CDR2 SMNVEV (reference sequence). V lost 6 bases, J lost 5 bases, and 19 bases lay in between. This CDR3 has 15 amino acids. The CDR3 sequence is CASSPTGPVRTEAFF. CDR3 nucleotide sequence: TGTGCCAGCAGCCCGACAGGACCTGTTCGGACTGAAGCTTTCTTT.

The chain employs TRBV14 and TRBJ1-2, with a possible D match to TRBD1 (5 bases). Germline V gives CDR1 SGHDN, CDR2 FVKESK. This CDR3 comprises 14 residues. The V gene lost 4 bases and the J gene lost 8 bases, with 17 bases spanning the gap. In DNA, the CDR3 is TGTGCCAGCAGCCGCGTGGTTGGGGGGACCGGCTACACCTTC. Protein: CASSRVVGGTGYTF.

J is TRBJ2-5 and V is TRBV11-2; 7 bases map to TRBD2. V lost 6 bases and J lost 2; bases outside the gene matches: 6. Germline lookup yields CDR1 SGHAT and CDR2 FQNNGV. This CDR3 contains 14 residues. CDR3 loop: CASRAPGRQETQYF. The CDR3 DNA reads as TGTGCCAGCAGGGCCCCCGGGAGGCAAGAGACCCAGTACTTC.

The V gene is TRBV19, the J gene TRBJ2-5; 9 nucleotides align to TRBD1. Germline V gives CDR1 LNHDA, CDR2 SQIVND (reference sequence). The CDR3 is 14 amino acids. The J segment lost 7 bases and the V segment lost 5 bases, leaving 8 bases of the junction unmatched. CDR3 nucleotides: TGTGCCAGTAGTGTCGGGACAGGGTTGGGGACCCAGTACTTC. Translating gives CASSVGTGLGTQYF.

The chain recombines TRBV19 with TRBJ1-2, with 8 nucleotides matching TRBD1. Trimming cost V 5 bases and J 6 bases; bases outside gene matches: 2. CDR1 is LNHDA and CDR2 is SQIVND in the germline V gene (reference sequence). The CDR3 has 12 residues. The CDR3 nucleotides are TGTGCCAGTAGTCGGACAGGGAATGGCTACACCTTC. Translation gives CASSRTGNGYTF.

In its sample, this clone was seen once. The chain employs TRBV2 and TRBJ2-3; a weak D match, TRBD2 (7 bases). The V end was cut by 3 bases, the J end by 0 bases, with 13 bases between. Germline V gene lookup returns CDR1 SNHLY and CDR2 FYNNEI. The CDR3 is 16 residues long. CDR3 bases: TGTGCCAGCAGTGACCGGGGGGCAGGGAGCACAGATACGCAGTATTTT. Translating it yields CASSDRGAGSTDTQYF.

The chain couples TRBV6-1 to TRBJ1-2; D ambiguous. This CDR3 is built from 14 residues. Germline V CDR1 and CDR2: MNHNS, SASEGT. V was trimmed by 2 bases and J by 5 bases, leaving 12 bases between them. CDR3 nucleotide sequence: TGTGCCAGCAGTGAAATGTTGACGGGATATGGCTACACCTTC. It translates to CASSEMLTGYGYTF.

This clone was recorded a few times. The rearrangement joins TRBV4-1 to TRBJ1-2; TRBD1 matches at 7 bases. The CDR3 consists of 14 residues. Germline CDR1 reads MGHRA; CDR2 reads YSYEKL. V lost 0 bases to trimming and J lost 10 bases; unmatched junction nucleotides: 8. The CDR3 DNA reads TGCGCCAGCAGCCAAGAGTTAAGAGACAGGGTCTACACCTTC. Translation gives CASSQELRDRVYTF.

The V and J genes are TRBV5-1 and TRBJ2-1; 11 nucleotides match TRBD2. The germline gives CDR1 SGHRS, CDR2 YFSETQ. V lost 4 bases and J lost 0; bases outside the gene matches: 9. This CDR3 is 18 amino acids long. The CDR3 DNA reads as TGCGCCAGCAGCCCCGGACTAGCGGGCCCTAGCTCCTACAATGAGCAGTTCTTC. This gives the protein CASSPGLAGPSSYNEQFF.

The chain joins TRBV9 to TRBJ2-7; TRBD1 agrees at 9 bases. The CDR3 spans 15 residues. The V segment lost 4 bases and the J segment 2 bases; nucleotides outside the gene matches: 7. Germline V gene data show CDR1 as SGDLS and CDR2 as YYNGEE. The CDR3 nucleotides are TGTGCCAGCAGCCCTCACAGGGGGCCTACCTACGAGCAGTACTTC. Protein product: CASSPHRGPTYEQYF. Variable domain in full (rest from reference TRBV9 and TRBJ2-7): DSGVTQTPKHLITATGQRVTLRCSPRSGDLSVYWYQQSLDQGLQFLIQYYNGEERAKGNILERFSAQQFPDLHSELNLSSLELGDSALYFCASSPHRGPTYEQYFGPGTRLTVT.

The J gene is TRBJ1-2, the V gene TRBV5-6, with 9 nucleotides matching TRBD1. With V trimmed by 4 bases and J by 4 bases, 8 bases remained unmatched. The CDR3 sequence is 15 residues long. In germline, CDR1 is SGHDT, CDR2 YYEEEE. CDR3 nucleotide sequence: TGTGCCAGCAGCAGCACTGACAGGGGGGCCTATGGCTACACCTTC. It encodes CASSSTDRGAYGYTF.

This clone was seen more than once but under ten times. V and J are TRBV30 and TRBJ1-5; TRBD1 agrees at 7 bases. V shed 5 bases and J 4 bases; nucleotides not matched to a gene: 5. The CDR3 is made up of 13 amino acids. Germline loops: CDR1 GTSNPN, CDR2 SVGIG (reference sequence). The DNA for the CDR3 is TGTGCCTGGGGTACAGGGGTAAATCAGCCCCAGCATTTT. As protein: CAWGTGVNQPQHF.

This clone was counted ten times or more. The chain combines TRBV4-2 with TRBJ1-1; D is possibly TRBD1 (5 bases). This CDR3 has 14 amino acids. Trimming shortened V by 1 base and J by 1 base, and 7 bases separated the two germline ends. CDR1 is LGHNA, CDR2 YNFKEQ, per germline. As DNA, the CDR3 is TGTGCCAGCAGCCAAGGACAGACGAACACTGAAGCTTTCTTT. This translates into CASSQGQTNTEAFF.

This clone was counted a few times. The chain recombines TRBV24-1 with TRBJ2-3; the match to TRBD1 covers 8 bases. CDR3 length: 16 residues. V trimming: 5 bases; J trimming: 3 bases; junction bases outside the gene matches: 9. Germline CDR1 reads KGHDR; CDR2 reads SFDVKD. CDR3: CATSAKTGVQTDTQYF. CDR3 bases: TGTGCCACCAGTGCCAAGACAGGGGTTCAAACAGATACGCAGTATTTT.